This TCR beta chain was captured by sequencing in a study of T cell repertoires in cytomegalovirus infection. The overall study: Well-studied HLA-B-restricted CMV epitopes were used in the study alongside recently identified HLA-C-restricted ones. Public TCR beta signature analysis indicated the presence of both CMV infection and matching HLA type.

The CDR3 runs 16 residues. J gave up 1 base and V 1 base, and 5 bases lay outside the gene matches. CDR1 SGHNT and CDR2 YENEEA come from the germline V gene. Study-level points and caveats: In two of eight donors, the top clonotype was HLA-C-restricted CMV-specific. Cumulative public TCR beta family frequency identified CMV carriers with the relevant HLA.

TCRdb itself ran the reads through MiXCR, one entry per CDR3 protein. The sample yields around 50,000 distinct CDR3 sequences, roughly 20% seen once. This clonotype has only a few counts. Its cognate antigen is unknown. The receptor's source is a human donor in good health (CMV status not recorded). Some clones in this sample may be carry-over from other donors' samples. The chain employs TRBV11-3 and TRBJ2-3; the match to TRBD2 covers 7 bases. The material was CD8+ T cells from cultured PBMCs, obtained from culture after CMV antigen stimulation. The CDR3 nucleotides are TGTGCCAGCAGCTTAGCCCTAGCGGACCGCACAGATACGCAGTATTTT. Translating gives CASSLALADRTDTQYF. The full variable domain, completed using reference TRBV11-3 and TRBJ2-3, is EAGVVQSPRYKIIEKKQPVAFWCNPISGHNTLYWYLQNLGQGPELLIRYENEEAVDDSQLPKDRFSAERLKGVDSTLKIQPAELGDSAVYLCASSLALADRTDTQYFGPGTRLTVL.